This TCR beta chain came from a study of human T cells and chemical hapten exposure. At the level of the study: Chiefly female patients presented with alopecia areata, totalis or universalis.

In its sample, this clonotype was seen many times. The library gave individual cDNA molecules unique molecular identifiers. TCRdb processed the RACE reads anew with MiXCR; each CDR3 protein has one entry. The sample lists fewer than 300,000 distinct CDR3 sequences; more than 6.5% were seen once. The CDR3 consists of 14 residues. V trimming: 6 bases; J trimming: 9 bases; junction bases outside the gene matches: 13. Germline V gene data show CDR1 as ENHRY and CDR2 as SYGVKD. Time point here: pre-sensitization, week 0. Treatment noted: therapeutic diphenylcyclopropenone sensitization with weekly scalp DPC.

This TCR came from a woman in her thirties or forties with alopecia areata. Some clones in this sample may be carry-over from other donors' samples. This sequence joins TRBV10-3 and TRBJ1-1, with 7 positions matching TRBD1. The sequencing used whole blood, collected in connection with sensitization to the hapten diphenylcyclopropenone (DPC). The CDR3 region has the DNA TGTGCCATCAGCGCTCAATTATACAGGGGCCAAGCTTTCTTT. Translated, it gives CAISAQLYRGQAFF.